Below are 13 T cell receptor beta chains sequenced from a single sample in a study of cytomegalovirus exposure and HLA in healthy donors. PCR involved 60 Vbeta and 13 Jbeta primers. Assay used: immunoSEQ multiplex PCR; TCRdb lists only in-frame clones, some missing. This sample has under 100,000 clones, with less than 80% found just once. The sequencing input was PBMCs. Receptors originate from a human donor in good health.

The chain couples TRBV4-1 to TRBJ2-1, with TRBD2 identical over 7 bases. Germline CDR1 is MGHRA and CDR2 is YSYEKL. V trimming: 1 base; J trimming: 4 bases; junction bases outside the gene matches: 7. This CDR3 spans 16 amino acids. CDR3 sequence (DNA): TGCGCCAGCAGCCAAGCCGGCGGGGGACCTTACAATGAGCAGTTCTTC. Amino acids: CASSQAGGGPYNEQFF.

The V gene is TRBV5-1, the J gene TRBJ1-5; D perhaps matches TRBD1 (6 bases). Trimming removed 4 bases at V and 4 bases at J, with 12 bases between. Germline CDR1 reads SGHRS; CDR2 reads YFSETQ. The CDR3 runs 14 residues. CDR3 sequence: CASSRQEANQPQHF. CDR3 DNA sequence: TGCGCCAGCAGCCGACAGGAAGCTAATCAGCCCCAGCATTTT.

The chain combines TRBV9 with TRBJ1-2, with D possibly TRBD1 on 5 matching bases. This CDR3 contains 14 residues. Germline CDR1 SGDLS, CDR2 YYNGEE. Deletions cut 0 bases from V and 7 bases from J, with 13 bases between. For the CDR3, the DNA is TGTGCCAGCAGCGTAGGGGCAGGGAACACTGGCTACACCTTC. Amino acids: CASSVGAGNTGYTF. The whole variable domain, filled in from reference TRBV9 and TRBJ1-2, reads DSGVTQTPKHLITATGQRVTLRCSPRSGDLSVYWYQQSLDQGLQFLIQYYNGEERAKGNILERFSAQQFPDLHSELNLSSLELGDSALYFCASSVGAGNTGYTFGSGTRLTVV.

The chain uses TRBV9 and TRBJ2-3; 7 bases agree with TRBD2. The CDR3 extends over 17 amino acids. V shed 0 bases, J shed 4 bases, and the junction held 11 bases outside the gene matches. Germline assignment: CDR1 SGDLS and CDR2 YYNGEE. DNA for the CDR3: TGTGCCAGCAGCGTAGAAGAATTGGGGGGGGGACCAGATACGCAGTATTTT. The encoded protein is CASSVEELGGGPDTQYF.

This clone appeared a few times. The V and J genes are TRBV19 and TRBJ2-5; maybe TRBD1 (6 bases). Trimming cost V 3 bases and J 4 bases, with 12 bases left between them. Germline V gene lookup returns CDR1 LNHDA and CDR2 SQIVND (reference sequence). This CDR3 has 14 amino acids. CDR3: CASSIEYRAETQYF. CDR3 DNA: TGTGCCAGTAGTATTGAGTACAGGGCAGAGACCCAGTACTTC.

This clone was seen only once. The chain joins TRBV21-1 to TRBJ2-2; the listed D gene, TRBD1, was not tested against the DNA. TRBV21-1 is noted as a pseudogene. There are 16 residues in the CDR3. The CDR3 loop reads CASSKPWQATTGELFF. The CDR3 coding sequence is TGTGCCAGCAGCAAACCGTGGCAGGCCACCACCGGGGAGCTGTTTTTT.

This clone has only a few counts. This chain connects TRBV6-1 to TRBJ2-7; the match to TRBD1 covers 10 bases. Germline V gene lookup returns CDR1 MNHNS and CDR2 SASEGT. J was trimmed by 0 bases and V by 1 base; bases with no gene match: 0. This CDR3 contains 15 residues. DNA of the CDR3: TGTGCCAGCAGTGAAGGGACAGGGGGCTCCTACGAGCAGTACTTC. Translating gives CASSEGTGGSYEQYF.

This clone was seen once. V usage is TRBV29-1 and J usage is TRBJ1-1; no firm D call. The germline V gene has CDR1 SQVTM and CDR2 ANQGSEA. The CDR3 consists of 13 residues. V gave up 3 bases and J gave up 3 bases, with 11 bases separating them. CDR3 region: CSVEPTGDTEAFF. CDR3 DNA sequence: TGCAGCGTTGAGCCAACCGGGGACACTGAAGCTTTCTTT.

J is TRBJ2-7 and V is TRBV10-3; possible D gene TRBD2, 5 bases. There are 14 residues in the CDR3. Germline V CDR1 and CDR2: ENHRY, SYGVKD. Trimming cost V 0 bases and J 3 bases, with 9 bases left between them. The CDR3 region has the DNA TGTGCCATCAGTGAGTCAAGAGCGGACTACGAGCAGTACTTC. Amino acid sequence: CAISESRADYEQYF.

A single count supports this clone. The rearrangement links TRBV4-1 to TRBJ2-7; 9 nucleotides match TRBD1. The CDR3 runs to 14 residues. Germline V gene lookup returns CDR1 MGHRA and CDR2 YSYEKL. V shed 2 bases and J 8 bases; nucleotides not matched to a gene: 7. The CDR3 protein is CASSQLGTGNKQYF. Here the CDR3 DNA reads TGCGCCAGCAGCCAACTTGGGACAGGGAATAAGCAGTACTTC.

Here the CDR3 DNA reads TGTGCCACCAGTCCCAGGACCGGGACAGGGGGTGCATCTTTCTTT. Its protein product is CATSPRTGTGGASFF. The chain has TRBV15 and TRBJ1-1, with 11 bases that match TRBD1. The trim removed 6 bases at V and 12 bases at J, leaving 15 bases unmatched. This CDR3 contains 15 residues. Germline V lookup: CDR1 LNHNV, CDR2 YYDKDF (reference sequence).

The rearrangement links TRBV9 to TRBJ1-6; TRBD1 aligns across 10 bases. The CDR3 has 14 residues. Looked up from germline, CDR1 is SGDLS and CDR2 is YYNGEE. The V gene end was trimmed by 3 bases and the J gene end by 7 bases; junction bases not matched to a gene: 1. CDR3 coding DNA: TGTGCCAGCAGCGGGACAGGGGGGAATTCACCCCTCCACTTT. Its protein product is CASSGTGGNSPLHF.

The chain carries TRBV5-1 and TRBJ1-2, with D possibly TRBD1 on 5 matching bases. CDR1 is SGHRS, CDR2 YFSETQ, per germline. The CDR3 is made up of 13 amino acids. V was pared by 4 bases and J by 6 bases, with 13 bases between. CDR3 sequence reads: CASSPGGGHGYTF. The CDR3 nucleotides read TGCGCCAGCAGCCCTGGGGGGGGACATGGCTACACCTTC.